Following are 10 T cell receptor beta chains from one sample sequenced in a study of T cell therapy after organ transplantation. These TCRs' antigens remain unknown. Documented time point: 4-8 weeks after completion of therapy. Sequencing used immunoSEQ multiplex PCR; TCRdb keeps in-frame clones, though not all of them. Of 4,500 or so clones listed, approximately 64% were seen once; the top ten hold 38%. The sequencing used CD8+ T cells from blood, collected after autologous CMV-specific T cell therapy. The receptor source for this set is a human patient who had received a solid organ transplant and had CMV disease. Part of the T cell pool may stem from the graft donor.

The rearrangement uses TRBV2 and TRBJ2-7; weak D call: TRBD2 (5 bases). Germline CDR1 and CDR2: SNHLY and FYNNEI. V lost 10 bases to trimming and J lost 4 bases, with 14 bases between them. The CDR3 extends over 12 amino acids. CDR3 region: CATNGGFYEQYF. CDR3 bases: TGTGCCACTAACGGAGGTTTTTACGAGCAGTACTTC.

This clone was detected only a few times. This chain links TRBV6-5 with TRBJ1-5, with 7 bases matching TRBD1. Germline trimming cut 6 bases from V and 7 bases from J; bases unmatched to any gene: 9. The germline gives CDR1 MNHEY, CDR2 SVGAGI. The length of the CDR3 is 14 residues. CDR3 sequence: CASSRDRVGQPQHF. The CDR3 region has the DNA TGTGCCAGCAGCCGAGACAGGGTCGGACAGCCCCAGCATTTT.

This clone was recorded only once. The CDR3 sequence: CASSQDRAFGQGALMNTEAFF. The CDR3 coding sequence is TGCGCCAGCAGCCAAGATAGGGCGTTCGGACAGGGGGCCCTTATGAACACTGAAGCTTTCTTT. The chain combines TRBV4-1 with TRBJ1-1; 11 bases align to TRBD1. CDR3 length equals 21 residues. CDR1 and CDR2 from the germline V gene are MGHRA and YSYEKL. The ends lost 0 bases at V and 0 bases at J; junction bases unmatched: 15.

This clone was detected a few times. The chain carries TRBV4-1 and TRBJ2-3, with 12 bases lining up with TRBD1. The junction had 8 bases not matched to a gene; V was cut back by 0 bases and J by 1 base. This CDR3 is built from 19 residues. Looked up from germline, CDR1 is MGHRA and CDR2 is YSYEKL. The CDR3, as DNA: TGCGCCAGCAGCCAAGAGACCCCGGGACAGGGGGCCGGCACAGATACGCAGTATTTT. The encoded protein is CASSQETPGQGAGTDTQYF.

The chain recombines TRBV4-2 with TRBJ2-7; either TRBD1 or TRBD2 may fit D (5 bases each). Trimming took off 0 bases at V and 6 bases at J, with 15 bases between the two ends. This CDR3 is 15 amino acids long. Germline-derived CDR1 and CDR2 are LGHNA and YNFKEQ. CDR3 protein: CASSQDLGGTGEQYF. CDR3 nucleotide sequence: TGTGCCAGCAGCCAAGATCTTGGGGGTACGGGCGAGCAGTACTTC.

The genes are TRBV5-1 and TRBJ2-1; weak D call: TRBD2 (6 bases). With 0 bases removed from V and 12 bases from J, the gap between germline ends came to 10 bases. This CDR3 contains 12 residues. CDR1 SGHRS and CDR2 YFSETQ come from the germline V gene. The CDR3 DNA is TGCGCCAGCAGCTTGGAGTCGGAGGGGCAGTTCTTC. Protein: CASSLESEGQFF.

By its share, this clone is large (0.1 to 1%). V and J are TRBV28 and TRBJ2-1; perhaps D is TRBD1 or TRBD2 (6 bases each). CDR1 MDHEN and CDR2 SYDVKM come from the germline V gene. Trimming pared 3 bases from V and 7 bases from J, leaving 13 bases between. The CDR3 consists of 14 residues. CDR3 nucleotide sequence: TGTGCCAGCAGTTTTACGGGGGCTGGGAATGAGCAGTTCTTC. This codes for CASSFTGAGNEQFF.

This chain joins TRBV5-1 and TRBJ1-6; D gene ambiguous. CDR3 length: 15 residues. Germline loops: CDR1 SGHRS, CDR2 YFSETQ. The ends were cut back, 0 bases at V and 7 bases at J, with 11 bases in the middle. DNA for the CDR3: TGCGCCAGCAGCTTGGGAAGGATTATAAATTCACCCCTCCACTTT. It yields the protein CASSLGRIINSPLHF.

This clone was counted a single time. This chain links TRBV14 with TRBJ2-2; possibly TRBD1 for D (5 bases). This CDR3 comprises 16 residues. The germline V and J ends were trimmed by 4 bases and 1 base, with 13 bases remaining between them. CDR1 is SGHDN, CDR2 FVKESK, per germline. The CDR3 sequence: CASSPQRTRNTGELFF. The CDR3 nucleotides read TGTGCCAGCAGCCCACAGAGGACAAGGAACACCGGGGAGCTGTTTTTT.

This sequence joins TRBV6-5 and TRBJ2-7; perhaps TRBD2 as D (5 bases). The length of the CDR3 is 15 residues. The ends were cut back, 4 bases at V and 4 bases at J, with 17 bases in the middle. The germline V gene encodes CDR1 MNHEY and CDR2 SVGAGI. For the CDR3, the DNA is TGTGCCAGCAGTTTCTCATCCATGCGGGCTTACGAGCAGTACTTC. Translated: CASSFSSMRAYEQYF.